This TCR beta chain stems from a study of T cell responses to AZD1222 COVID-19 vaccine. Study-level points and caveats: Unmutated variant regions are reportedly the target of nearly half of TCRs that are spike-specific. Repertoire samples came only from after the peak T cell response. The donor group comprised mostly white British people and more females; the analysis possibly underestimated clonal diversity.

The repertoire was sequenced with immunoSEQ multiplex PCR; TCRdb's copy has only in-frame clones and lacks some. The data show under 200,000 clones, about 91% seen once. Note on this clone: Its specificity is unknown.

This specimen consisted of peripheral blood, obtained on day 0 of AZD1222 vaccination. The receptor was derived from an adult in good health.

The DNA of the CDR3 is TGTGCCAGCAGTTTACCGGGGGGCTCTAATGAAAAACTGTTTTTT. The encoded protein is CASSLPGGSNEKLFF. This chain links TRBV28 with TRBJ1-4; possibly TRBD1 for D (6 bases). The V end was cut by 2 bases, the J end by 3 bases, with 10 bases between. CDR3 length equals 15 residues. Germline V gene lookup returns CDR1 MDHEN and CDR2 SYDVKM.